The next 10 T cell receptor beta chains were all read from a single sample in a study of blood T cell repertoires in COVID-19. Here immunoSEQ multiplex PCR was the method, and the copy in TCRdb shows in-frame clones only, minus some. The sample carries more than 65,000 clones, about four fifths recorded once. Material: peripheral blood. Every receptor here comes from a woman of 80 years or more with acute or convalescent COVID-19.

This clone appeared a few times. This chain uses TRBV2 with TRBJ2-1, with 10 bases that match TRBD1. The CDR3 spans 15 residues. V gave up 2 bases and J gave up 6 bases; unmatched junction bases: 4. In germline, CDR1 is SNHLY, CDR2 FYNNEI. In nucleotides, the CDR3 is TGTGCCAGCAGTGAATGGGACAGGGGTTCCAATGAGCAGTTCTTC. Translated: CASSEWDRGSNEQFF.

V gene TRBV12-5 combines with J gene TRBJ2-1; 8 nucleotides agree with TRBD1. The trim removed 7 bases at V and 4 bases at J, leaving 6 bases unmatched. The CDR3 loop spans 14 amino acids. Germline V gene lookup returns CDR1 LGHNT and CDR2 FRNRAP. The CDR3 protein is CASVPGQAYNEQFF. The CDR3 nucleotides read TGTGCTAGTGTCCCGGGACAGGCTTACAATGAGCAGTTCTTC. Full variable domain (remainder filled in from reference TRBV12-5 and TRBJ2-1): DARVTQTPRHKVTEMGQEVTMRCQPILGHNTVFWYRQTMMQGLELLAYFRNRAPLDDSGMPKDRFSAEMPDATLATLKIQPSEPRDSAVYFCASVPGQAYNEQFFGPGTRLTVL.

This clone was seen only once. The V and J genes are TRBV6-2 or TRBV6-3 and TRBJ1-5; 9 nucleotides agree with TRBD1. The CDR3 spans 20 residues. Per the germline V gene, CDR1 is MNHEY and CDR2 is SVGEGT. With V trimmed by 0 bases and J by 4 bases, 16 bases remained unmatched. CDR3 loop: CASSYSWGQGGKSWNQPQHF. The CDR3 DNA follows: TGTGCCAGCAGTTACTCGTGGGGACAGGGAGGAAAGTCGTGGAATCAGCCCCAGCATTTT.

The chain links TRBV18 to TRBJ2-3, with D tentatively TRBD2 (6 bases). The CDR3 has 13 amino acids. Germline V gene lookup returns CDR1 KGHSH and CDR2 LQKENI. Trimming removed 3 bases at V and 6 bases at J, with 10 bases between. CDR3 nucleotides: TGTGCCAGCTCACCCTCAGCGGGCGATACGCAGTATTTT. Translation: CASSPSAGDTQYF.

This rearrangement joins TRBV11-3 to TRBJ2-5; TRBD2 matches at 12 bases. V shed 5 bases and J 3 bases; nucleotides not matched to a gene: 4. The germline V gene has CDR1 SGHNT and CDR2 YENEEA. CDR3 length: 15 residues. The CDR3 loop reads CASSQRLAGEETQYF. As DNA, the CDR3 is TGTGCCAGCAGCCAGAGACTAGCGGGGGAAGAGACCCAGTACTTC.

The gene calls are TRBV5-1 and TRBJ2-1; TRBD2 matches 11 bases. The CDR3 length is 16 residues. Germline V CDR1 and CDR2: SGHRS, YFSETQ. J gave up 7 bases and V 3 bases, and 9 bases lay outside the gene matches. The CDR3 here is CASSYVVAGGRNEQFF. CDR3 nucleotides: TGCGCCAGCAGCTATGTGGTAGCGGGGGGGCGGAATGAGCAGTTCTTC.

The chain carries TRBV28 and TRBJ1-5, with 8 bases lining up with TRBD1. This CDR3 is 15 amino acids long. Germline-derived CDR1 and CDR2 are MDHEN and SYDVKM. V trimming: 5 bases; J trimming: 3 bases; junction bases outside the gene matches: 6. In nucleotides, the CDR3 is TGTGCCAGCAGTCTCCGGGACAGGCACAATCAGCCCCAGCATTTT. Its translation: CASSLRDRHNQPQHF.

This clone was seen a handful of times. This rearrangement joins TRBV7-8 to TRBJ1-5; no reliable D call. CDR3 length equals 15 residues. CDR1 is SGHVS and CDR2 is FQNEAQ in the germline V gene. Trimming pared 5 bases from V and 0 bases from J, leaving 11 bases between. This chain's CDR3 is CASSLDGDSNQPQHF. The CDR3 DNA follows: TGTGCCAGCAGCCTAGACGGAGATAGCAATCAGCCCCAGCATTTT.

This clone appeared once. The chain is built from TRBV12-5 and TRBJ1-2; D not certain. This CDR3 has 14 amino acids. Per the germline V gene, CDR1 is LGHNT and CDR2 is FRNRAP. The V end was cut by 1 base, the J end by 8 bases, with 14 bases between. CDR3 DNA sequence: TGTGCTAGTGGTTTGGGGGCCTCTACGACAGGCTACACCTTC. Its protein is CASGLGASTTGYTF.

This clone was detected ten times or more. The J gene is TRBJ1-1, the V gene TRBV3-1 (or the pseudogene TRBV3-2); D might be TRBD1 (6 bases). V was trimmed by 1 base and J by 1 base, leaving 10 bases between them. CDR3 size: 15 residues. Germline loops: CDR1 LGHDT, CDR2 YNNKEL (reference sequence). The CDR3 DNA is TGTGCCAGCAGCCAAGTGGGAGGGGGGAACACTGAAGCTTTCTTT. Its protein product is CASSQVGGGNTEAFF.